The 25 T cell receptor beta chains reported below all come from one sample, sequenced in a study of blood T cell repertoires in COVID-19. Generated by immunoSEQ multiplex PCR, the TCRdb table keeps only in-frame clones and is missing some. Seen here are 150,000 to 200,000 clones, around 80% observed once, and the top ten hold about an eighth. Specimen: peripheral blood. The receptors were gathered from an elderly woman with COVID-19, enrolled during active disease.

J is TRBJ2-3 and V is TRBV11-3, with 7 bases aligning to TRBD2. Germline V gene sequence: CDR1 SGHNT, CDR2 YENEEA. Germline trimming cut 1 base from V and 2 bases from J; bases unmatched to any gene: 9. The CDR3 runs 17 residues. For the CDR3, the DNA is TGTGCCAGCAGCTTAGGTTGGGGGGGGACCGACACAGATACGCAGTATTTT. As protein: CASSLGWGGTDTDTQYF.

This clone was observed a handful of times. J is TRBJ2-1 and V is TRBV7-2; D is unresolved. The length of the CDR3 is 12 residues. The V gene lost 1 base and the J gene lost 8 bases, with 6 bases spanning the gap. CDR1 is SGHTA, CDR2 FQGNSA, per germline. Here the CDR3 DNA reads TGTGCCAGCAGCTTAGATCAGGATGAGCAGTTCTTC. Its protein is CASSLDQDEQFF.

The chain uses TRBV27 and TRBJ2-1; 8 nucleotides match TRBD2. With 10 bases clipped from V and 2 bases from J, the junction kept 13 bases outside the gene matches. This CDR3 region has 16 residues. Germline V gene sequence: CDR1 MNHEY, CDR2 SMNVEV (reference sequence). This CDR3 reads CATYPGAGGAYNEQFF. Here the CDR3 DNA reads TGTGCCACCTACCCTGGGGCGGGAGGAGCCTACAATGAGCAGTTCTTC.

This chain uses TRBV5-1 with TRBJ2-3; 9 bases agree with TRBD2. Germline loops: CDR1 SGHRS, CDR2 YFSETQ. Unmatched junction bases numbered 5, after V lost 0 bases and J lost 0 bases. The CDR3 contains 17 residues. CDR3 nucleotides: TGCGCCAGCAGCTTGGCGGGACTAGCACTAAGCACAGATACGCAGTATTTT. Encoded protein: CASSLAGLALSTDTQYF.

The rearrangement uses TRBV2 and TRBJ2-5, with a tentative D call TRBD1 (6 bases). V shed 8 bases and J shed 2 bases, with 18 bases lying between them. The germline V gene encodes CDR1 SNHLY and CDR2 FYNNEI. The length of the CDR3 is 15 residues. CDR3 sequence: CASRLRQVMQETQYF. The CDR3 coding sequence is TGTGCCAGCCGCTTAAGACAGGTTATGCAAGAGACCCAGTACTTC.

This sequence joins TRBV5-5 and TRBJ2-1; 9 nucleotides agree with TRBD1. The CDR3 sequence is 15 residues long. Germline CDR1 reads SGHKS; CDR2 reads YYEKEE (reference sequence). Trimming cost V 7 bases and J 9 bases; bases outside gene matches: 14. CDR3 DNA: TGTGCCAGCCGCTACGGGGGGACAGGGTATTTTGAGCAGTTCTTC. Residues: CASRYGGTGYFEQFF.

The chain recombines TRBV20-1 with TRBJ2-7; no clear D. V was clipped by 5 bases and J by 4 bases, with 9 bases between them. Germline V gene data show CDR1 as DFQATT and CDR2 as SNEGSKA (reference sequence). The CDR3 has 11 amino acids. The CDR3 is CSASTQYEQYF. The CDR3 nucleotides are TGCAGTGCTTCTACCCAATACGAGCAGTACTTC.

The gene calls are TRBV4-1 and TRBJ2-7; TRBD1 is a possible D gene (6 bases). In germline, CDR1 is MGHRA, CDR2 YSYEKL. Trimming removed 1 base at V and 5 bases at J, with 18 bases between. The length of the CDR3 is 16 residues. CDR3 DNA: TGCGCCAGCAGCCAAGCGCCCCTCAGGGGCAAGAACGAGCAGTACTTC. Protein: CASSQAPLRGKNEQYF.

The V gene is TRBV7-9, the J gene TRBJ1-6; D is unresolved. Germline CDR1 reads SEHNR; CDR2 reads FQNEAQ (reference sequence). V was clipped by 2 bases and J by 8 bases, with 7 bases between them. This CDR3 is built from 13 residues. The CDR3 is CASSLYSDSPLHF. CDR3 coding DNA: TGTGCCAGCAGCTTATATTCAGATTCACCCCTCCACTTT. Full variable domain (remainder filled in from reference TRBV7-9 and TRBJ1-6): DTGVSQNPRHKITKRGQNVTFRCDPISEHNRLYWYRQTLGQGPEFLTYFQNEAQLEKSRLLSDRFSAERPKGSFSTLEIQRTEQGDSAMYLCASSLYSDSPLHFGNGTRLTVT.

The chain couples TRBV12-2 to TRBJ1-6. TRBV12-2 is shown as a pseudogene. The CDR3 extends over 14 amino acids. The CDR3: CASRPRGGMEPLHF. DNA of the CDR3: TGTGCAAGTCGCCCCCGGGGGGGGATGGAACCCCTCCACTTT.

The rearrangement uses TRBV7-2 and TRBJ1-5; D is perhaps TRBD1 (5 bases). Germline CDR1 reads SGHTA; CDR2 reads FQGNSA. Deletions cut 2 bases from V and 7 bases from J, with 15 bases between. CDR3 length equals 15 residues. The CDR3 nucleotides are TGTGCCAGCAGCTTAATGGCGGGGGAAGGCCAGCCCCAGCATTTT. It yields the protein CASSLMAGEGQPQHF. Full variable domain (missing parts from reference TRBV7-2 and TRBJ1-5): GAGVSQSPSNKVTEKGKDVELRCDPISGHTALYWYRQSLGQGLEFLIYFQGNSAPDKSGLPSDRFSAERTGGSVSTLTIQRTQQEDSAVYLCASSLMAGEGQPQHFGDGTRLSIL.

This clone occurred once. CDR3 in DNA: TGTGCCAGCAGTTACAGCCCCCCTCACGTCTACAATGAGCAGTTCTTC. Translation: CASSYSPPHVYNEQFF. The J gene is TRBJ2-1, the V gene TRBV6-2 or TRBV6-3; no clear D. Looked up from germline, CDR1 is MNHEY and CDR2 is SVGEGT. The CDR3 has 16 amino acids. V was clipped by 2 bases and J by 3 bases, with 14 bases between them.

This clone showed up just a few times. A read error may produce the germline difference seen at one junction end. The V and J genes are TRBV28 and TRBJ1-4; D call uncertain. Germline CDR1 reads MDHEN; CDR2 reads SYDVKM. There are 15 residues in the CDR3. This chain's CDR3 is CASNRPGFTIEKLFF. The CDR3 nucleotides are TGTGCCAGCAATCGACCCGGGTTCACTATTGAAAAACTGTTTTTT.

This clone is a singleton in its sample. V and J are TRBV19 and TRBJ2-1, with a weak D call TRBD2 (5 bases). Per the germline V gene, CDR1 is LNHDA and CDR2 is SQIVND (reference sequence). The CDR3 runs 15 residues. Between the trimmed V and J ends, which lost 3 bases and 1 base, there was a span of 10 bases. CDR3 DNA sequence: TGTGCCAGTAGTATGCGGGCCCGATCCTACAATGAGCAGTTCTTC. This sequence encodes CASSMRARSYNEQFF.

The chain carries TRBV7-8 and TRBJ1-6; 9 nucleotides line up with TRBD1. CDR1 is SGHVS, CDR2 FQNEAQ, per germline. The V gene end was trimmed by 0 bases and the J gene end by 6 bases; junction bases not matched to a gene: 3. This CDR3 is 16 amino acids long. CDR3 in DNA: TGTGCCAGCAGCTTAGCGGACAGGGGTTTTAATTCACCCCTCCACTTT. This gives the protein CASSLADRGFNSPLHF.

The rearrangement links TRBV11-1 to TRBJ1-1; D is unresolved. Germline V gives CDR1 SGHAT, CDR2 FQDESV (reference sequence). Trimming left V 4 bases short and J 0 bases short, with 9 bases between. The CDR3 loop spans 14 amino acids. The CDR3 protein is CASSWAGMNTEAFF. CDR3 nucleotide sequence: TGTGCCAGCAGCTGGGCAGGTATGAACACTGAAGCTTTCTTT.

The chain recombines TRBV30 with TRBJ1-2; D might be TRBD1 (5 bases). Germline V CDR1 and CDR2: GTSNPN, SVGIG (reference sequence). The V end was cut by 2 bases, the J end by 4 bases, with 11 bases between. This CDR3 contains 13 residues. CDR3 nucleotides: TGTGCCTGGAGTCCGGACACCATCTATGGCTACACCTTC. Translating gives CAWSPDTIYGYTF.

This sequence joins TRBV7-2 and TRBJ1-2; D is ambiguous. Trimming cost V 5 bases and J 1 base, with 17 bases left between them. The CDR3 runs 16 residues. Per the germline V gene, CDR1 is SGHTA and CDR2 is FQGNSA. CDR3 protein: CASSPSGGRINYGYTF. CDR3 DNA: TGTGCCAGCAGCCCATCTGGTGGCAGGATTAACTATGGCTACACCTTC.

The chain uses TRBV10-2 and TRBJ1-1; the match to TRBD1 covers 8 bases. Trimming took 7 bases from V and 1 from J; bases not matched to a gene: 8. Germline CDR1 and CDR2: WSHSY and SAAADI. The CDR3 runs 15 residues. The CDR3 loop is CASTETGVKNTEAFF. CDR3 bases: TGCGCCAGCACCGAGACAGGGGTGAAGAACACTGAAGCTTTCTTT.

This sequence joins TRBV5-3 and TRBJ2-1, with 10 bases aligning to TRBD2. TRBV5-3 is an open reading frame, and its role is uncertain. J lost 6 bases, V lost 2 bases, and 20 bases had no gene match. This CDR3 contains 20 residues. The CDR3 loop reads CARSLPGPRELTSGANEQFF. The CDR3 nucleotides are TGTGCCAGAAGCTTACCGGGTCCTAGGGAATTAACTAGCGGGGCCAATGAGCAGTTCTTC.

DNA for the CDR3: TGTGCCAGCAGCCTCGCTGCGACTAGCGGGTACTCCTACAATGAGCAGTTCTTC. Protein sequence: CASSLAATSGYSYNEQFF. This sequence joins TRBV3-1 (or the pseudogene TRBV3-2) and TRBJ2-1; 10 nucleotides agree with TRBD2. The length of the CDR3 is 18 residues. CDR1 LGHDT and CDR2 YNNKEL come from the germline V gene (reference sequence). The trim removed 4 bases at V and 0 bases at J, leaving 9 bases unmatched.

The chain recombines TRBV5-4 with TRBJ2-5; D is possibly TRBD1 (6 bases). The CDR3 consists of 14 residues. The germline V gene has CDR1 SGHNT and CDR2 YYREEE (reference sequence). V shed 2 bases and J shed 4 bases, with 12 bases lying between them. CDR3: CASSFLGAVETQYF. The CDR3 nucleotides are TGTGCCAGCAGCTTTTTGGGGGCGGTAGAGACCCAGTACTTC. Combining the CDR3 with reference TRBV5-4 and TRBJ2-5 gives the whole variable domain ETGVTQSPTHLIKTRGQQVTLRCSSQSGHNTVSWYQQALGQGPQFIFQYYREEENGRGNFPPRFSGLQFPNYSSELNVNALELDDSALYLCASSFLGAVETQYFGPGTRLLVL.

The V call is TRBV28, the J call TRBJ1-2; TRBD1 matches 10 bases. The J segment lost 7 bases and the V segment lost 4 bases, leaving 0 bases of the junction unmatched. Germline CDR1 is MDHEN and CDR2 is SYDVKM. This CDR3 contains 12 residues. CDR3 sequence (DNA): TGTGCCAGCAGTTGGACAGGGGGTGGCTACACCTTC. Protein: CASSWTGGGYTF.

The chain links TRBV5-1 to TRBJ2-7, with 10 bases that match TRBD2. CDR1 is SGHRS, CDR2 YFSETQ, per germline. V dropped 4 bases and J dropped 6; count of bases not matched to a gene: 13. The CDR3 length is 16 residues. The CDR3 DNA reads as TGCGCCAGCAGCGATACAGCGGGGGGGCTATTGGCCGAGCAGTACTTC. Translated: CASSDTAGGLLAEQYF. The full variable domain, completed using reference TRBV5-1 and TRBJ2-7, is KAGVTQTPRYLIKTRGQQVTLSCSPISGHRSVSWYQQTPGQGLQFLFEYFSETQRNKGNFPGRFSGRQFSNSRSEMNVSTLELGDSALYLCASSDTAGGLLAEQYFGPGTRLTVT.

This clone was counted a single time. This chain joins TRBV5-1 and TRBJ1-1, with D perhaps TRBD1 (6 bases). Trimming took 6 bases from V and 1 from J, leaving 10 bases between them. Germline loops: CDR1 SGHRS, CDR2 YFSETQ. CDR3 length: 13 residues. CDR3 region: CASMGTKNTEAFF. The CDR3 DNA reads TGCGCCAGCATGGGGACAAAGAACACTGAAGCTTTCTTT.